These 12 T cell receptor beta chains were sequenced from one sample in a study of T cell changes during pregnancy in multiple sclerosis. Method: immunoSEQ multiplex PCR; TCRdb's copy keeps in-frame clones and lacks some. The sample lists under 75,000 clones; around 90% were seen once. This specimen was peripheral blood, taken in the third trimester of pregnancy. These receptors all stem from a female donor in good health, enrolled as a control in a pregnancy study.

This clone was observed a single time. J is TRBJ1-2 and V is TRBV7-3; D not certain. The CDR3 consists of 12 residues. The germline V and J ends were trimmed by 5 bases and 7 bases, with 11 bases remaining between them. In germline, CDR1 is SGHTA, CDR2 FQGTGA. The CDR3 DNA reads TGTGCCAGCAGCCCCCGAGAGGGTGGCTACACCTTC. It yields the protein CASSPREGGYTF.

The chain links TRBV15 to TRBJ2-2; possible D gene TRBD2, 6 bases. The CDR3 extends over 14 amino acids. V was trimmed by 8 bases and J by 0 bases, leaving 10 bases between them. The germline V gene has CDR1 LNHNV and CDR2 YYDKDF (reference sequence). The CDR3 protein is CATSAGSNTGELFF. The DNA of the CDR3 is TGTGCCACCTCGGCGGGGTCGAACACCGGGGAGCTGTTTTTT.

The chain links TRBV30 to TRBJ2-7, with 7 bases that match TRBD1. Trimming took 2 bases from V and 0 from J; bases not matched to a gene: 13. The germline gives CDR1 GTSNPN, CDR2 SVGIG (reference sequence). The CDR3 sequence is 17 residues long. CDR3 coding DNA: TGTGCCTGGAGTCTACTTCGGACAGGCGGTAGCTCCTACGAGCAGTACTTC. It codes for CAWSLLRTGGSSYEQYF.

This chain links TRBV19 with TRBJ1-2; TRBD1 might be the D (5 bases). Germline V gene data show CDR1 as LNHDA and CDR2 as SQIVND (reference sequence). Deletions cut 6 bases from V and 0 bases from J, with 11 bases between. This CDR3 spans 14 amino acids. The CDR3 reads CASSDSLSNYGYTF. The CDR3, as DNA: TGTGCCAGTAGCGACAGCTTGTCTAACTATGGCTACACCTTC.

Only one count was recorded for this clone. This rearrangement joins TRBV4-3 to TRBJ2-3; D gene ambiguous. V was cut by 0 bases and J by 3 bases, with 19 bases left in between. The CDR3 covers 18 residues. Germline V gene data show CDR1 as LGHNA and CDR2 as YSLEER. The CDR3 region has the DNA TGCGCCAGCAGCCAAGATCGTCCGAGACGGCAGGTGACAGATACGCAGTATTTT. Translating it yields CASSQDRPRRQVTDTQYF.

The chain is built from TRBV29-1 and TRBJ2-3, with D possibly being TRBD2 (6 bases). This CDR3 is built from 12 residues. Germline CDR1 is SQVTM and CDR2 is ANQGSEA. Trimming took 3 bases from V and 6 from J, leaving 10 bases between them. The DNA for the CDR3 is TGCAGCGTTGAGTCTAGCGCGGATACGCAGTATTTT. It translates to CSVESSADTQYF.

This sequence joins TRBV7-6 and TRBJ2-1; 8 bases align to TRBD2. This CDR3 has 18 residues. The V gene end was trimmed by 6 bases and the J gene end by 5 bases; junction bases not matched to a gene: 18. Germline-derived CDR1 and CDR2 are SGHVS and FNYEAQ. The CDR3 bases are TGTGCCAGCAGGCCTGGCGGGAGGAACCCAAGGGGGGACAATGAGCAGTTCTTC. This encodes CASRPGGRNPRGDNEQFF. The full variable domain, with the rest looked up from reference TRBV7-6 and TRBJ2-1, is GAGVSQSPRYKVTKRGQDVALRCDPISGHVSLYWYRQALGQGPEFLTYFNYEAQQDKSGLPNDRFSAERPEGSISTLTIQRTEQRDSAMYRCASRPGGRNPRGDNEQFFGPGTRLTVL.

CDR3 residues: CASNGGYGYTF. For the CDR3, the DNA is TGTGCCAGCAATGGGGGGTATGGCTACACCTTC. V and J are TRBV6-5 and TRBJ1-2; tentative D call: TRBD1 (5 bases). The CDR3 totals 11 residues. Germline V gives CDR1 MNHEY, CDR2 SVGAGI. V lost 7 bases and J 5 bases, leaving 8 bases between the germline ends.

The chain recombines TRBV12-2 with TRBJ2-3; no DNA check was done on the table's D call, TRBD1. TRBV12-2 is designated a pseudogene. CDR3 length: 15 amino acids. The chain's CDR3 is CASRSRTGSTDTQYF. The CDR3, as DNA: TGTGCAAGTCGCTCCCGGACAGGCAGCACAGATACGCAGTATTTT.

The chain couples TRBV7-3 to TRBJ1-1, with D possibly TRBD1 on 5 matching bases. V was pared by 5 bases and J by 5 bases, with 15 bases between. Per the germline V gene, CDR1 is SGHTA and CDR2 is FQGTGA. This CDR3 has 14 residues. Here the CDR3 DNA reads TGTGCCAGCAGCCCCGCCGGGGGAGGAACTGAAGCTTTCTTT. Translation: CASSPAGGGTEAFF. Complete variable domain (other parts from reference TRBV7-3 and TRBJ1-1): GAGVSQTPSNKVTEKGKYVELRCDPISGHTALYWYRQSLGQGPEFLIYFQGTGAADDSGLPNDRFFAVRPEGSVSTLKIQRTERGDSAVYLCASSPAGGGTEAFFGQGTRLTVV.

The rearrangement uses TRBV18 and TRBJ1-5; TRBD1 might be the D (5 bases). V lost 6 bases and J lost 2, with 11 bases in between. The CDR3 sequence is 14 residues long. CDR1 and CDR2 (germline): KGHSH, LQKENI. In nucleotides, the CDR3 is TGTGCCAGCTCGCAGGGTAATGGCAATCAGCCCCAGCATTTT. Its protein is CASSQGNGNQPQHF.

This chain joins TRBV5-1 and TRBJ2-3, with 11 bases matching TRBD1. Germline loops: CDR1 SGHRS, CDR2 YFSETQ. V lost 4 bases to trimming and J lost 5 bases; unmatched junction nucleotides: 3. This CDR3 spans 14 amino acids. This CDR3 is CASSVGQGEDTQYF. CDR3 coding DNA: TGCGCCAGCAGCGTGGGACAGGGGGAAGATACGCAGTATTTT.